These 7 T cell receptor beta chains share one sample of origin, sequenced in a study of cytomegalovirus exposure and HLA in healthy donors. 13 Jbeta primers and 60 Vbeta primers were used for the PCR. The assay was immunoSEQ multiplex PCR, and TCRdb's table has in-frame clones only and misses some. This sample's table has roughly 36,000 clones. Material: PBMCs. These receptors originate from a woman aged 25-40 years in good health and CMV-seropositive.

Here the CDR3 DNA reads TGTGCCAGCAGCGCCGACAGGGACGAGCAGTTCTTC. Its translation: CASSADRDEQFF. This sequence joins TRBV7-8 and TRBJ2-1; 7 bases are shared with TRBD1. The CDR3 loop spans 12 amino acids. Germline V gene data show CDR1 as SGHVS and CDR2 as FQNEAQ. Germline trimming cut 5 bases from V and 10 bases from J; bases unmatched to any gene: 5.

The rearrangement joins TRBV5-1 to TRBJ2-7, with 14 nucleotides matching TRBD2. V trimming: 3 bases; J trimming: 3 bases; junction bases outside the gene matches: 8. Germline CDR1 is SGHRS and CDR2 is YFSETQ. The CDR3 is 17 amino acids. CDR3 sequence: CASSSGLAGGIFYEQYF. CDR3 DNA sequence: TGCGCCAGCAGCTCCGGACTAGCGGGGGGAATATTCTACGAGCAGTACTTC. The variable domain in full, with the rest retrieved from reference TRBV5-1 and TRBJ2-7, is KAGVTQTPRYLIKTRGQQVTLSCSPISGHRSVSWYQQTPGQGLQFLFEYFSETQRNKGNFPGRFSGRQFSNSRSEMNVSTLELGDSALYLCASSSGLAGGIFYEQYFGPGTRLTVT.

CDR3 sequence (DNA): TGTGCCAGTAGTATTTCTGGGACAGGGGGCACTGAAGCTTTCTTT. Protein product: CASSISGTGGTEAFF. This chain connects TRBV19 to TRBJ1-1; the match to TRBD1 covers 11 bases. The germline gives CDR1 LNHDA, CDR2 SQIVND (reference sequence). The CDR3 has 15 amino acids. Trimming removed 3 bases from V and 4 bases from J; junction bases left unmatched: 4.

The CDR3 reads CASSRGQRSTDTQYF. CDR3 in DNA: TGTGCCAGCAGCCGCGGACAGCGTAGCACAGATACGCAGTATTTT. The V call is TRBV11-3, the J call TRBJ2-3; D may be TRBD1 (6 bases). The germline gives CDR1 SGHNT, CDR2 YENEEA. This CDR3 comprises 15 residues. Trimming took 5 bases from V and 0 from J, leaving 12 bases between them.

CDR3 region: CASSHLSGNTGELFF. The CDR3 DNA follows: TGTGCCAGCAGCCACCTGTCGGGGAACACCGGGGAGCTGTTTTTT. The gene calls are TRBV13 and TRBJ2-2, with D uncertain. Trimming shortened V by 5 bases and J by 1 base, and 11 bases separated the two germline ends. Looked up from germline, CDR1 is PRHDT and CDR2 is FYEKMQ (reference sequence). The CDR3 length is 15 residues.

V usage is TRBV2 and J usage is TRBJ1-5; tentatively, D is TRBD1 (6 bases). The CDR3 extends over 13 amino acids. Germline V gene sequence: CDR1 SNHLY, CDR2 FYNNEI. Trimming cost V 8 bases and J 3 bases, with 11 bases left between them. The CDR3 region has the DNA TGTGCCAGCCAGGGGAGGGACAATCAGCCCCAGCATTTT. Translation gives CASQGRDNQPQHF.

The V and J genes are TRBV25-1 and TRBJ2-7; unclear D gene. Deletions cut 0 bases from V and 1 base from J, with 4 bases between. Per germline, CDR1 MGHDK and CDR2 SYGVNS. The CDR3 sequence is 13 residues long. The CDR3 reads CASSEYGSYEQYF. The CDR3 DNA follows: TGTGCCAGCAGTGAATACGGGTCCTACGAGCAGTACTTC.